This T cell receptor beta chain was sequenced for a study of T cells in localized non-small cell lung cancer. Study-wide results and limits: Elevated blood T cell density was associated with longer overall survival. Heterogeneity stays possible, as sequencing covered only one tumor region. Across samples, adjacent lung featured a median around 55 of the top 100 tumor clones. Uninvolved adjacent lung had higher T cell clonality than tumor and all other tissues.

This table comes from immunoSEQ multiplex PCR, and its TCRdb copy is limited to in-frame clones, with some not included. The sample has about 19,000 clones; about 90% are singletons. V was clipped by 4 bases and J by 5 bases, with 11 bases between them. CDR1 and CDR2 from the germline V gene are LNHDA and SQIVND (reference sequence). There are 13 residues in the CDR3. Details on this clone: Its antigen remains unknown.

V and J are TRBV19 and TRBJ2-5; D not resolved. The sequence was collected from a woman aged 35-70 years with stage I lung adenocarcinoma. Source: peripheral blood, taken before any cancer treatment. Here the CDR3 DNA reads TGTGCCAGTAGTACCAGGCTGTGGGAGACCCAGTACTTC. Its translation is CASSTRLWETQYF.